Presented here are 29 T cell receptor beta chains from one specimen sequenced in a study of T cells in women clearing cervical HPV infection. Repertoires were generated with immunoSEQ multiplex PCR, while TCRdb's copy carries only in-frame clones and drops some. The repertoire table contains 40,000 to 45,000 clones. The sample was blood buffy coat. The receptors were gathered from a woman between 18 and 75 years old with a cervical HPV16 infection that either progressed to CIN3+ or cleared (not recorded which).

The sequenced part of the CDR3 DNA is TGTGCCAGCAGTGAAAACGTGAGGGGC. Its translation: CASSENVRG. The whole CDR3 sequence reads CASSENVRGYTF. The chain employs TRBV2 and TRBJ1-2, with unresolved D. The read is 3 residues too short to cover the CDR3 end, so that end is filled in from the germline J gene. Germline V lookup: CDR1 SNHLY, CDR2 FYNNEI. This CDR3 is 12 amino acids long.

Details on this clone: The read ends 3 residues before the CDR3 terminus; that terminus is restored from the germline J gene. This chain connects TRBV5-1 to TRBJ2-6; 10 bases match TRBD1. V was clipped by 1 base and J by 0 bases; unmatched bases: 10. The CDR3 is 20 residues long. Per the germline V gene, CDR1 is SGHRS and CDR2 is YFSETQ. The CDR3 spells CASSLWGQGPTYSGANVLTF. The CDR3 DNA, read in part, is TGCGCCAGCAGCTTGTGGGGACAGGGGCCAACCTACTCTGGGGCCAACGTC.

In the case of this clone: At one end the junction does not follow the germline gene, possibly because of a read error. The read ends 3 residues early relative to the CDR3; the germline J gene fills the gap. The identical CDR3 is also encoded by other nucleotide sequences in the sample. The J gene is TRBJ1-3, the V gene TRBV5-6; D perhaps matches TRBD1 (5 bases). CDR1 is SGHDT, CDR2 YYEEEE, per germline. The CDR3 spans 14 residues. The covered CDR3 bases are TGTGCCAGCAGCTTTTCAGGGTCTGGAAACACT. Encoded protein: CASSFSGSGNT. The full-length CDR3 reads as CASSFSGSGNTIYF.

As regards this clone: The missing CDR3 end, 3 residues past where the read stops, is filled in from the germline J gene. The chain recombines TRBV18 with TRBJ1-1; the D is unclear. Germline V gene lookup returns CDR1 KGHSH and CDR2 LQKENI. CDR3 size: 13 residues. Trimming took 1 base from V and 1 from J, leaving 4 bases between them. The part of the CDR3 DNA that was read is TGTGCCAGCTCACCACTCAGGAACACTGAA. Translation gives CASSPLRNTE. In full, the CDR3 reads CASSPLRNTEAFF. The whole variable domain, filled in from reference TRBV18 and TRBJ1-1, reads NAGVMQNPRHLVRRRGQEARLRCSPMKGHSHVYWYRQLPEEGLKFMVYLQKENIIDESGMPKERFSAEFPKEGPSILRIQQVVRGDSAAYFCASSPLRNTEAFFGQGTRLTVV.

As for this clone: The sequence runs out 3 residues before the end of the CDR3; the remainder is reconstructed from the germline J gene. The chain combines TRBV28 with TRBJ2-2; TRBD1 agrees at 10 bases. Germline V CDR1 and CDR2: MDHEN, SYDVKM. The CDR3 is 14 residues long. The V and J ends lost 7 bases and 6 bases, in that order; junction bases with no gene match: 5. The CDR3: CASKPGTGAGELFF. The DNA read from the CDR3 is TGTGCCAGCAAACCCGGGACAGGGGCCGGGGAG.

CDR3 bases read: TGTGCCAGCAGTGTTGTGGGCTTTAATGAAAAA. This sequence encodes CASSVVGFNEK. The CDR3 reads in full as CASSVVGFNEKLFF. The gene calls are TRBV2 and TRBJ1-4; D ambiguous. The read ends 3 residues shy of where the CDR3 ends; the end is completed using the germline J gene. V was pared by 4 bases and J by 4 bases, with 10 bases between. Germline values: CDR1 SNHLY, CDR2 FYNNEI. This CDR3 has 14 residues.

A word on this clone: Read coverage stops 3 residues before the CDR3 terminus; the germline J gene supplies the remainder. The gene calls are TRBV5-6 and TRBJ1-1, with D maybe TRBD1 (5 bases). Trimming took 2 bases from V and 6 from J, leaving 17 bases between them. Germline lookup yields CDR1 SGHDT and CDR2 YYEEEE. The CDR3 sequence is 15 residues long. CDR3 DNA, as far as it was read: TGTGCCAGCAGCTTCCCGACAGCCGGAAAGGCTGAA. Its protein product is CASSFPTAGKAE. The entire CDR3 protein reads CASSFPTAGKAEAFF. Full variable domain (outside the CDR3, taken from reference TRBV5-6 and TRBJ1-1): DAGVTQSPTHLIKTRGQQVTLRCSPKSGHDTVSWYQQALGQGPQFIFQYYEEEERQRGNFPDRFSGHQFPNYSSELNVNALLLGDSALYLCASSFPTAGKAEAFFGQGTRLTVV.

As to this clone: The read gets to within 3 residues of the CDR3 end, and the germline J gene fills in the rest. This sequence joins TRBV15 and TRBJ1-6, with TRBD1 identical over 10 bases. V lost 3 bases and J lost 10; bases outside the gene matches: 9. Looked up from germline, CDR1 is LNHNV and CDR2 is YYDKDF (reference sequence). There are 16 residues in the CDR3. The CDR3 DNA, read in part, is TGTGCCACCAGCAGCTACGGGACAGGGGAAGGATCACCC. Its translation is CATSSYGTGEGSP. The CDR3 as a whole reads CATSSYGTGEGSPLHF.

Details on this clone: The missing CDR3 end, 3 residues past where the read stops, is filled in from the germline J gene. The chain joins TRBV11-2 to TRBJ2-2; the D gene is possibly TRBD2 (5 bases). V shed 1 base and J shed 8 bases, with 5 bases lying between them. This CDR3 contains 12 residues. In germline, CDR1 is SGHAT, CDR2 FQNNGV. The DNA read from the CDR3 is TGTGCCAGCAGCTTAGGGACTGGGGAG. Amino acid sequence: CASSLGTGE. The complete CDR3 sequence is CASSLGTGELFF.

Details on this clone: The read is 3 residues too short to cover the CDR3 end, so that end is filled in from the germline J gene. The gene calls are TRBV6-1 and TRBJ1-2, with 8 bases aligning to TRBD1. Germline lookup yields CDR1 MNHNS and CDR2 SASEGT. This CDR3 is built from 15 residues. V dropped 3 bases and J dropped 4; count of bases not matched to a gene: 7. The part of the CDR3 DNA that was read is TGTGCCAGCAGTGACGGACAGGGTGGCCGCTATGGC. It yields the protein CASSDGQGGRYG. The whole CDR3 reads CASSDGQGGRYGYTF.

To note about this clone: The sequence runs out 3 residues before the end of the CDR3; the remainder is reconstructed from the germline J gene. The chain joins TRBV10-3 to TRBJ1-5; D might be TRBD1 (5 bases). This CDR3 spans 13 amino acids. Trimming removed 11 bases from V and 1 base from J, with 12 bases in between. CDR1 and CDR2 (germline): ENHRY, SYGVKD. The CDR3 bases that were read are TGTGCCGCCGGGACTCTGAGCAATCAGCCC. Translated, it gives CAAGTLSNQP. The whole CDR3 region reads CAAGTLSNQPQHF.

In regard to this clone: The CDR3 end is not reached by the read, which stops 3 residues before it; the germline J gene fills it in. This chain links TRBV6-2 or TRBV6-3 with TRBJ1-1, with 7 bases that match TRBD1. Germline V CDR1 and CDR2: MNHEY, SVGEGT. J gave up 0 bases and V 4 bases, and 5 bases lay outside the gene matches. CDR3 length: 15 residues. The covered CDR3 bases are TGTGCCAGCAGTTCAGGGACAGACTTGAACACTGAA. It encodes CASSSGTDLNTE. The whole CDR3 region reads CASSSGTDLNTEAFF.

In regard to this clone: The CDR3 goes on 3 residues after the read ends, and that part is filled in from the germline J gene. The chain carries TRBV30 and TRBJ1-2; 7 positions agree with TRBD1. The CDR3 sequence is 14 residues long. Germline V lookup: CDR1 GTSNPN, CDR2 SVGIG (reference sequence). With V trimmed by 0 bases and J by 6 bases, 7 bases remained unmatched. The part of the CDR3 DNA that was read is TGTGCCTGGAGTGTTTTGGGACAGTTCCATGGC. Translated: CAWSVLGQFHG. The whole CDR3 sequence is CAWSVLGQFHGYTF. Filled out from reference TRBV30 and TRBJ1-2, the complete variable domain reads SQTIHQWPATLVQPVGSPLSLECTVEGTSNPNLYWYRQAAGRGLQLLFYSVGIGQISSEVPQNLSASRPQDRQFILSSKKLLLSDSGFYLCAWSVLGQFHGYTFGSGTRLTVV.

Incomplete CDR3 DNA: TGCAGTGCTAGAGATCAGTACGAG. Encoded protein: CSARDQYE. The CDR3, in full, reads CSARDQYEQYF. The chain combines TRBV20-1 with TRBJ2-7; unclear D gene. The read falls 3 residues short of the CDR3 end, and the missing part is taken from the germline J gene. Trimming removed 0 bases from V and 4 bases from J, with 4 bases in between. The CDR3 totals 11 residues. Per germline, CDR1 DFQATT and CDR2 SNEGSKA (reference sequence).

For this clone: The CDR3 end falls 3 residues outside the read, so it is completed with the germline J gene. The gene calls are TRBV5-1 and TRBJ2-2; 8 bases match TRBD1. CDR1 is SGHRS and CDR2 is YFSETQ in the germline V gene. The CDR3 loop spans 15 amino acids. V gave up 7 bases and J gave up 4 bases; unmatched junction bases: 9. CDR3 bases read: TGCGCCAGCGGGCGACAGGGGCGGTTCACCGGGGAG. It encodes CASGRQGRFTGE. The CDR3 in full is CASGRQGRFTGELFF.

As for this clone: The read is 3 residues too short to cover the CDR3 end, so that end is filled in from the germline J gene. The chain combines TRBV6-1 with TRBJ2-7; tentatively, D is TRBD2 (6 bases). The germline V and J ends were trimmed by 0 bases and 3 bases, with 12 bases remaining between them. CDR1 MNHNS and CDR2 SASEGT come from the germline V gene. The length of the CDR3 is 15 residues. The sequenced part of the CDR3 DNA is TGTGCCAGCAGTGAAGCTACGGGACTGGGCTACGAG. This sequence encodes CASSEATGLGYE. The complete CDR3 sequence is CASSEATGLGYEQYF.

Details on this clone: The read terminates 3 residues ahead of where the CDR3 ends, so the germline J gene completes it. This chain uses TRBV10-2 with TRBJ1-2; D not resolved. V lost 2 bases and J 4 bases, leaving 11 bases between the germline ends. Germline V gene data show CDR1 as WSHSY and CDR2 as SAAADI. This CDR3 spans 14 amino acids. The CDR3 here is CASSEPHGPYGYTF. CDR3 bases read: TGCGCCAGCAGTGAGCCCCATGGGCCCTATGGC.

Concerning this clone itself: The read gets to within 3 residues of the CDR3 end, and the germline J gene fills in the rest. This chain uses TRBV4-1 with TRBJ1-2; D is uncertain. Germline CDR1 reads MGHRA; CDR2 reads YSYEKL. The CDR3 consists of 12 residues. Incomplete CDR3 DNA: TGCGCCAGCAGCCAAGTCAGCGAGGGC. Protein product: CASSQVSEG. From start to end, the CDR3 is CASSQVSEGYTF.

Of note for this clone: The read ends 3 residues shy of where the CDR3 ends; the end is completed using the germline J gene. V is TRBV7-3 and J is TRBJ2-3; 12 bases match TRBD2. CDR3 length: 17 amino acids. The germline V gene has CDR1 SGHTA and CDR2 FQGTGA. Unmatched junction bases numbered 4, after V lost 0 bases and J lost 3 bases. The CDR3 DNA, read in part, is TGTGCCAGCAGCTTAACTGGGACTAGCGGGTTTACAGATACG. Its translation is CASSLTGTSGFTDT. The full CDR3 protein reads CASSLTGTSGFTDTQYF.

As for this clone: The read finishes 3 residues shy of the CDR3 end, and the germline J gene is used to complete it. The chain employs TRBV13 and TRBJ1-2, with D hard to call. The CDR3 spans 14 residues. V lost 2 bases, J lost 5 bases, and 12 bases lay in between. CDR1 and CDR2 (germline): PRHDT, FYEKMQ (reference sequence). The chain's CDR3 is CASSLKGSGYGYTF. The DNA read from the CDR3 is TGTGCCAGCAGCTTAAAAGGGTCGGGGTATGGC. Filled out from reference TRBV13 and TRBJ1-2, the complete variable domain reads AAGVIQSPRHLIKEKRETATLKCYPIPRHDTVYWYQQGPGQDPQFLISFYEKMQSDKGSIPDRFSAQQFSDYHSELNMSSLELGDSALYFCASSLKGSGYGYTFGSGTRLTVV.

Notes on this clone: The CDR3 extends 3 residues past the end of the read, so its final part is completed from the germline J gene. The chain links TRBV7-9 to TRBJ2-3; D might be TRBD1 (6 bases). CDR3 length equals 14 residues. Germline V gene data show CDR1 as SEHNR and CDR2 as FQNEAQ (reference sequence). The covered CDR3 bases are TGTGCCAGCAGCTTAGAAGGGGGAGTCCAGCCG. Amino acid sequence: CASSLEGGVQP. Given in full, the CDR3 is CASSLEGGVQPQYF.

As to this clone: The missing CDR3 end, 3 residues past where the read stops, is filled in from the germline J gene. V gene TRBV18 combines with J gene TRBJ2-2, with 10 bases identical to TRBD1. Germline V CDR1 and CDR2: KGHSH, LQKENI. The CDR3 is 15 amino acids. CDR3 loop: CASSGQGVDNSPLFF. The part of the CDR3 DNA that was read is TGTGCCAGCTCCGGACAGGGGGTCGACAATTCACCG.

A note on this clone: The observed sequence ends 3 residues before the CDR3 terminus, with the missing tail filled in from the germline J gene. The chain combines TRBV2 with TRBJ1-5; D possibly corresponds to TRBD1 (5 bases). Trimming removed 8 bases from V and 5 bases from J, with 13 bases in between. Germline V gives CDR1 SNHLY, CDR2 FYNNEI. This CDR3 is built from 13 residues. The sequenced CDR3 bases are TGTGCCAGCCACGATCAGGGCCATCAGCCC. Its protein product is CASHDQGHQP. The entire CDR3 sequence reads CASHDQGHQPQHF.

In regard to this clone: The CDR3 goes on 3 residues after the read ends, and that part is filled in from the germline J gene. The chain employs TRBV7-6 and TRBJ2-3, with D uncertain. This CDR3 is built from 12 residues. Trimming cost V 6 bases and J 7 bases, with 11 bases left between them. Germline lookup yields CDR1 SGHVS and CDR2 FNYEAQ. The covered CDR3 bases are TGTGCCAGCAGGTCAGGCGCGAATACG. Translated, it gives CASRSGANT. The complete CDR3 reads CASRSGANTQYF.

A remark on this clone: The DNA ends 3 residues before the CDR3 does, and the rest of the CDR3 is filled in from the germline J gene. This chain connects TRBV7-8 to TRBJ2-7, with 11 bases matching TRBD2. V gave up 5 bases and J gave up 0 bases; unmatched junction bases: 6. Germline loops: CDR1 SGHVS, CDR2 FQNEAQ. CDR3 length: 16 amino acids. CDR3 DNA, as far as it was read: TGTGCCAGCAGCGCGCTAGCGGGAGGCTCCTCCTACGAG. Amino acid sequence: CASSALAGGSSYE. The whole CDR3 region reads CASSALAGGSSYEQYF.

In the case of this clone: The CDR3 goes on 3 residues after the read ends, and that part is filled in from the germline J gene. The genes are TRBV7-9 and TRBJ2-1, with 8 bases that match TRBD2. The CDR3 is 14 amino acids. V lost 1 base, J lost 7 bases, and 3 bases stayed unmatched. The germline V gene has CDR1 SEHNR and CDR2 FQNEAQ (reference sequence). CDR3: CASSLGGGGNEQFF. The sequenced part of the CDR3 DNA is TGTGCCAGCAGCTTAGGGGGCGGGGGGAATGAG.

A note on this clone: The CDR3 goes on 3 residues after the read ends, and that part is filled in from the germline J gene. The chain carries TRBV20-1 and TRBJ2-3; D might be TRBD2 (7 bases). CDR1 is DFQATT, CDR2 SNEGSKA, per germline (reference sequence). This CDR3 is 14 amino acids long. The CDR3 region is CSASAAGARETQYF. Partial CDR3 DNA: TGCAGTGCTAGTGCTGCAGGGGCGCGGGAGACG.

In the case of this clone: The CDR3 goes on 3 residues after the read ends, and that part is filled in from the germline J gene. The genes are TRBV6-2 or TRBV6-3 and TRBJ2-3; TRBD2 is a possible D gene (5 bases). V dropped 7 bases and J dropped 0 bases, with 17 bases sitting between them. This CDR3 has 16 residues. The germline gives CDR1 MNHEY, CDR2 SVGEGT. The part of the CDR3 DNA that was read is TGTGCCAGCATTTCTGGAGCGGAGCCTAGCACAGATACG. Translation: CASISGAEPSTDT. The CDR3, in full, reads CASISGAEPSTDTQYF.

About this clone: Sequencing ends 3 residues short of the CDR3 end; the germline J gene provides the rest. The chain links TRBV18 to TRBJ2-6; TRBD1 agrees at 11 bases. The CDR3 totals 17 residues. The trim removed 5 bases at V and 2 bases at J, leaving 5 bases unmatched. Germline CDR1 is KGHSH and CDR2 is LQKENI. The CDR3 bases that were read are TGTGCCAGCTCAATCGGACAGGGGGCAGCTGGGGCCAACGTC. This encodes CASSIGQGAAGANV. The whole CDR3 reads CASSIGQGAAGANVLTF.